This TCR beta chain was observed in a study of OX40 agonist ivuxolimab in advanced cancers. About the study: Patients received intravenous ivuxolimab every 2 weeks at 0.01 to 10 mg/kg. General study points: At 0.1-3.0 mg/kg, partial responders had clonal expansion among the lowest observed. More expanded clones were found, on average, in CD8+ than in CD4+ T cells.

The germline CDR1 and CDR2 sequences are SGHRS and YFSETQ. The V end lost 0 bases, the J end lost 3 bases, and 7 bases lay between the germline ends. The CDR3 spans 13 residues. As regards this clone: No antigen is known for it.

The repertoire was sequenced with immunoSEQ multiplex PCR; TCRdb's copy has only in-frame clones and lacks some. The sample carries approximately 84,000 clones, around 86% recorded once. This receptor was identified in an adult with an advanced solid tumor such as melanoma, head and neck, liver or kidney cancer. This chain links TRBV5-1 with TRBJ2-7; no reliable D call. Sequencing used CD4+ or CD8+ T cells sorted from blood, obtained in a trial of the OX40 agonist ivuxolimab. The CDR3 nucleotides are TGCGCCAGCAGCTTGGCCCTCGGCTACGAGCAGTACTTC. Translation: CASSLALGYEQYF.